This TCR beta chain was observed in a study of radiotherapy plus CTLA-4 blockade in lung cancer. Study-wide context: Among patients, 15% to 20% showed objective responses, and roughly 30% had disease control.

This clone was recorded a few times. Its antigen is not known. Each patient with chemo-refractory metastatic non-small-cell lung cancer was treated with focal radiation plus CTLA-4 blockade using ipilimumab. The study, taken as a whole, reports: The study found tumor-derived TCR clones expanded in blood after radiotherapy plus ipilimumab. Best predicting response, reportedly, were early blood T cell clone dynamics, with interferon-beta.

Here immunoSEQ multiplex PCR was the method, and the copy in TCRdb shows in-frame clones only, minus some. This table holds some 64,000 clones, roughly 80% found once. The sequencing here drew on peripheral blood, taken from a patient treated with radiotherapy plus ipilimumab. The clonotype originates from a human donor with non-small cell lung cancer who had a complete response to radiotherapy plus ipilimumab.

CDR3 protein: CSVAENGNTIYF. The CDR3 nucleotides read TGCAGCGTCGCGGAAAATGGAAACACCATATATTTT. V gene TRBV29-1 combines with J gene TRBJ1-3; D not resolved. CDR1 SQVTM and CDR2 ANQGSEA come from the germline V gene. V was clipped by 6 bases and J by 3 bases, with 9 bases between them. The CDR3 contains 12 residues.